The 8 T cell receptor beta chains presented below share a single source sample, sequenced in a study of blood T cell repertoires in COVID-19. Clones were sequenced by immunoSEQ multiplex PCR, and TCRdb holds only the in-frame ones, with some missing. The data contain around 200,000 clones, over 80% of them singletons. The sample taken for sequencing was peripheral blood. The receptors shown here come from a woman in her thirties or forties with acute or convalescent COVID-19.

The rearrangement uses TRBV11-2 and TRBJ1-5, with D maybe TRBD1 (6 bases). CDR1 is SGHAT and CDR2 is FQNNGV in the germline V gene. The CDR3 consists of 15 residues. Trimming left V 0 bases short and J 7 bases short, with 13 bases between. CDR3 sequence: CASSLDWGRGQPQHF. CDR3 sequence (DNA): TGTGCCAGCAGCTTAGACTGGGGGCGCGGGCAGCCCCAGCATTTT.

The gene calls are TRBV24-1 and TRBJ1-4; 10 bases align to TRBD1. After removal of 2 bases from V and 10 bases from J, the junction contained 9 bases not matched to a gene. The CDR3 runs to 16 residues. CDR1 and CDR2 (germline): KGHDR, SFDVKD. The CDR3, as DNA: TGTGCCACCAGTGATTCCGGGACAGGGGTTGGCGGAAAACTGTTTTTT. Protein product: CATSDSGTGVGGKLFF.

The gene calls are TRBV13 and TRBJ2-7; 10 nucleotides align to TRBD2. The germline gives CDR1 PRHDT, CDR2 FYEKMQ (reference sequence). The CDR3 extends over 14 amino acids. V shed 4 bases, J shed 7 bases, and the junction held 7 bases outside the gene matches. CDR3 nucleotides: TGTGCCAGCAGCTGGGGGACTAGCGCCGTTGAGCAGTACTTC. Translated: CASSWGTSAVEQYF.

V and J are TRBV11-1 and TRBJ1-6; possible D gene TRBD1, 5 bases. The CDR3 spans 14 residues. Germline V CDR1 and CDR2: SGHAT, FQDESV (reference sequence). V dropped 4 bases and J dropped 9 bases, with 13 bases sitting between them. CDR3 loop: CASSSQSGGSPLHF. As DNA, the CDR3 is TGTGCCAGCAGCTCCCAAAGCGGGGGTTCACCCCTCCACTTT.

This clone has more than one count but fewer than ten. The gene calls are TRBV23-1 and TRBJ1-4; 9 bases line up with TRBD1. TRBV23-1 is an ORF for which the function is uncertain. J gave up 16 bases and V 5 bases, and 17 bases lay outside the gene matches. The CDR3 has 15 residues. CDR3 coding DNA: TGCGCCAGCAGTTCTAAGGACCCGGGACAGGGAGTTTCGTTTTTT. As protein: CASSSKDPGQGVSFF.

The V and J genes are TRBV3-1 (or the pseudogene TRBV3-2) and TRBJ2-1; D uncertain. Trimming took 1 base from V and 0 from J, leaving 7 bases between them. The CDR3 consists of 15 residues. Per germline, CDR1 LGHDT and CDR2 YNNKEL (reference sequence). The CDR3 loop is CASSQATGSYNEQFF. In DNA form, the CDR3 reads TGTGCCAGCAGCCAAGCGACGGGCTCCTACAATGAGCAGTTCTTC.

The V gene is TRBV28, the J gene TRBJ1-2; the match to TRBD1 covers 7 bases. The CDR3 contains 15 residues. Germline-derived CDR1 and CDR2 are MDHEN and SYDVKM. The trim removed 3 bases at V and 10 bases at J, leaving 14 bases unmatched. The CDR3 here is CASSFLRQGKIFYTF. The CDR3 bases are TGTGCCAGCAGTTTTCTTAGACAGGGTAAAATTTTCTACACCTTC.

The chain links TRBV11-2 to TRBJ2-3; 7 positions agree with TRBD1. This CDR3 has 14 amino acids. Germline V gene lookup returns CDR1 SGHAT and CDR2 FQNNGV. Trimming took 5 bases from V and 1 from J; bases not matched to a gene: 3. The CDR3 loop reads CASSPGQGTDTQYF. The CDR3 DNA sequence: TGTGCCAGCAGCCCTGGACAGGGCACAGATACGCAGTATTTT.